Listed below are T cell receptor beta chains from one sample, sequenced in a study of neurological immune-mediated disorders. A single record per CDR3 protein comes from TCRdb applying MiXCR to the 5' RACE reads. The sample lists roughly 80,000 distinct CDR3 sequences; about a tenth were seen once. The sample comprised PBMCs. The receptors come from a man in his forties in good health. Both conserved end residues are part of each CDR3. A D gene is named only where the DNA matches it firmly. Where a row states a size, it is once, few, many or the class of an expanded clone; other rows omit it.

V gene	J gene	clone size	D gene	CDR3 DNA	CDR3 protein
TRBV7-3	TRBJ2-1	many	TRBD2	TGTGCCAGCAGACGACTAGCGAGTCATGGGGTAGGTGAGCAGTTCTTC	CASRRLASHGVGEQFF
TRBV11-2	TRBJ2-7	many	NA	TGTGCCAGCAGCTTAGCTCTGTTGAGCGACAGCACCTACGAGCAGTACTTC	CASSLALLSDSTYEQYF
TRBV5-1	TRBJ2-3	many	NA	TGCGCCAGCAGCTTGGCCGTTCAGGGCGCAGATACGCAGTATTTT	CASSLAVQGADTQYF
TRBV5-1	TRBJ2-3	many	TRBD2	TGCGCCAGCAGCCTGGGACTAGCGGGGGGAGTGGATACGCAGTATTTT	CASSLGLAGGVDTQYF
TRBV20-1	TRBJ2-7	many	TRBD1	TGCAGTGCTAGAGTCCCTCCACGACAGGGGGCTTCCTACGAGCAGTACTTC	CSARVPPRQGASYEQYF
TRBV2	TRBJ2-3	few	NA	TGTGCCAGCAGTGCTCAAAGCACAGATACGCAGTATTTT	CASSAQSTDTQYF
TRBV28	TRBJ2-5	many	TRBD2	TGTGCCACCATAGAGGGAGGGTCAGAGACCCAGTACTTC	CATIEGGSETQYF
TRBV6-6	TRBJ1-2	many	NA	TGTGCCAGCAGTCGGCCAACAGAAGGGAATGGCTACACCTTC	CASSRPTEGNGYTF
TRBV6-5	TRBJ2-1	many	NA	TGTGCCAGCAGTTCCCGGGGGAAAGGGAATGAGCAGTTCTTC	CASSSRGKGNEQFF
TRBV29-1	TRBJ2-7	few	NA	TGCAGCGTTCTTGAGGGTACCAGGGGCTACGAGCAGTACTTC	CSVLEGTRGYEQYF
TRBV10-3	TRBJ1-1	many	NA	TGTGCCATCACTTCCAACACTGAAGCTTTCTTT	CAITSNTEAFF
TRBV20-1	TRBJ2-2	NA	NA	TGCAGTGCTAGAGCGTGGGGCCCCATGGACACCGGGGAGCTGTTTTTT	CSARAWGPMDTGELFF
TRBV29-1	TRBJ2-5	many	NA	TGCAGCGTTGAAAGGTTTGGGAAGGTGACCCAGTACTTC	CSVERFGKVTQYF
TRBV10-3	TRBJ1-2	NA	NA	TGTGCCATCATGGGGGACAAAGCTAACTATGGCTACACCTTC	CAIMGDKANYGYTF
TRBV5-1	TRBJ2-7	many	TRBD1	TGCGCCAGCAGCTGGACCGGGACAGGTGTCTACGAGCAGTACTTC	CASSWTGTGVYEQYF
TRBV11-2	TRBJ2-1	many	NA	TGTGCCAGCAACTACGGGACGTCTTGGGGCAATGAGCAGTTCTTC	CASNYGTSWGNEQFF
TRBV5-1	TRBJ2-1	many	NA	TGCGCCAGCAGCCCTGGCTCGGTGAGCTCCTACAATGAGCAGTTCTTC	CASSPGSVSSYNEQFF
TRBV7-2	TRBJ1-3	many	NA	TGTGCCAGCAGCTTAGACCCCGGACAGTTCGGAAACACCATATATTTT	CASSLDPGQFGNTIYF
TRBV6-5	TRBJ2-3	many	TRBD1	TGTGCCAGCAGACGTGGACAGGGCGGAGATACGCAGTATTTT	CASRRGQGGDTQYF
TRBV12-3/TRBV12-4	TRBJ1-5	many	NA	TGTGCCAGCAGTTTGCCGGGTCAGCCCCAGCATTTT	CASSLPGQPQHF
TRBV9	TRBJ1-6	many	NA	TGTGCCAGCAGCGCCCGAACCGGGGGCGCAAGGTCACCCCTCCACTTT	CASSARTGGARSPLHF
TRBV7-2	TRBJ2-5	few	NA	TGTGCCAGCAGCTTAGGTCCTCTAGAGACCCAGTACTTC	CASSLGPLETQYF
TRBV7-9	TRBJ2-7	NA	NA	TGTGCCAGCAGCTTAGTAGTCGGGGAGTTAAGCCACGAGCAGTACTTC	CASSLVVGELSHEQYF
TRBV29-1	TRBJ2-7	many	NA	TGCAGCGTGCAGGTTTGGGACACAGACTCCTACGAGCAGTACTTC	CSVQVWDTDSYEQYF
TRBV5-1	TRBJ2-5	many	NA	TGCGCCAGCAGCGATGGGCCGGGGATTGGGCCAGAGACCCAGTACTTC	CASSDGPGIGPETQYF
TRBV5-1	TRBJ2-7	many	NA	TGCGCCAGCCAAGTGGGGACCGGACCCTACGAGCAGTACTTC	CASQVGTGPYEQYF
TRBV20-1	TRBJ2-7	medium-sized	NA	TGCAGTGCTAGTCAGGGTAGATATAGCGAGCAGTACTTC	CSASQGRYSEQYF
TRBV29-1	TRBJ1-1	many	NA	TGCAGCGTTGAAAGCCGCGAAGGGACTGAAGCTTTCTTT	CSVESREGTEAFF
TRBV28	TRBJ2-1	many	NA	TGTGCCAGCACCCCCCGAGGGGCGGATGAGCAGTTCTTC	CASTPRGADEQFF
TRBV27	TRBJ2-1	medium-sized	NA	TGTGCCAGCAGTTTCTACAATGAGCAGTTCTTC	CASSFYNEQFF
TRBV25-1	TRBJ1-2	many	TRBD1	TGTGCCAGCAGTGCACAGGGGGCTTTCGGTGGCTACACCTTC	CASSAQGAFGGYTF
TRBV7-2	TRBJ2-7	NA	NA	TGTGCCAGCAGCTTAGGTCAGGGGGGCCCCTACGAGCAGTACTTC	CASSLGQGGPYEQYF
TRBV7-9	TRBJ1-4	NA	NA	TGTGCCAGCAGCTTAGAGAGTGAGGAACTGTTTTTT	CASSLESEELFF
TRBV5-4	TRBJ2-5	many	NA	TGTGCCAGCAGCGCGCAGGCCCAGGGAGGCGGTGAGACCCAGTACTTC	CASSAQAQGGGETQYF
TRBV10-3	TRBJ2-1	few	NA	TGTGCCATCAGTGAGTCGCCCCCCTCTTGGACTTACAATGAGCAGTTCTTC	CAISESPPSWTYNEQFF
TRBV20-1	TRBJ2-7	many	NA	TGCAGTGCTCCTAGGCGGGACGGAGCCTACGAGCAGTACTTC	CSAPRRDGAYEQYF
TRBV7-8	TRBJ2-7	many	TRBD1	TGTGCCAGCAGCTTCGGGACCGGGACAGGGTCCTACGAGCAGTACTTC	CASSFGTGTGSYEQYF